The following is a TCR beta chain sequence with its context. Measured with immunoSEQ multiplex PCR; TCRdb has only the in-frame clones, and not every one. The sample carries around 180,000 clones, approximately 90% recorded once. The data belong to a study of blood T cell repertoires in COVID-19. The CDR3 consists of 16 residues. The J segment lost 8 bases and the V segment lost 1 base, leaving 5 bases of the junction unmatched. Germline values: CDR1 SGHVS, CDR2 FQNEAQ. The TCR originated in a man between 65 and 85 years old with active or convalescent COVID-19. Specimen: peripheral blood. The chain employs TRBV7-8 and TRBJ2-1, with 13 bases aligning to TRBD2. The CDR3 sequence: CASSLGGLAGRYEQFF. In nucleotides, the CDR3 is TGTGCCAGCAGCTTAGGGGGACTAGCGGGACGATATGAGCAGTTCTTC.